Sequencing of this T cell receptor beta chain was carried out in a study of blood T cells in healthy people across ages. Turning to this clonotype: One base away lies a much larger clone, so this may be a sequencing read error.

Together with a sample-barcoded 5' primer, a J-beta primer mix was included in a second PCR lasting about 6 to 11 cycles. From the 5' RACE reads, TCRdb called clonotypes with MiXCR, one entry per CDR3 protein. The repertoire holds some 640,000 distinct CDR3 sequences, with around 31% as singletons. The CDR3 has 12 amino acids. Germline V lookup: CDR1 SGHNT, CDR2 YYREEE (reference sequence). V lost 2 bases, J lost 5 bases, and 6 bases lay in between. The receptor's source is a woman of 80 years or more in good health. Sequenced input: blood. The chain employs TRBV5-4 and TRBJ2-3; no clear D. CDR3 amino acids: CASSFSVDTQYF. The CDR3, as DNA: TGTGCCAGCAGCTTTTCGGTAGATACGCAGTATTTT.